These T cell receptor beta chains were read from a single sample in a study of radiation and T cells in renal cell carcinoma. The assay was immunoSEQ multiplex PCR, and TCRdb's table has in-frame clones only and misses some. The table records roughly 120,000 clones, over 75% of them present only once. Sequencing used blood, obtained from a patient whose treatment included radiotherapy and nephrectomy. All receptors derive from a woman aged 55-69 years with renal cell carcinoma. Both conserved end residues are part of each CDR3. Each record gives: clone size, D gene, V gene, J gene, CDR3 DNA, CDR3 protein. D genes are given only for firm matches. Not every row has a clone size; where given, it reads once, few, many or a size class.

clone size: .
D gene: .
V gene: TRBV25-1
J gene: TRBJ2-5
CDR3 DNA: TGTGCCAGCAGTGAAGGCCGGGACACCCAAGAGACCCAGTACTTC
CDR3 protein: CASSEGRDTQETQYF

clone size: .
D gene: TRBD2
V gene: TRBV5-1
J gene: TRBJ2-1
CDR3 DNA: TGCGCCAGCAGCTTCAACGGGGGGGAAATCTATGAGCAGTTCTTC
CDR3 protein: CASSFNGGEIYEQFF

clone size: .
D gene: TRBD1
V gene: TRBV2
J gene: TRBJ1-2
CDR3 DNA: TGTGCCAGTAGGGACAGCCTGTTGGCTAACTATGGCTACACCTTC
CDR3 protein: CASRDSLLANYGYTF

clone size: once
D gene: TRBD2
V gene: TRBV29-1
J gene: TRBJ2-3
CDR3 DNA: TGCAGCGTTGAATCTAGCGGGGGTTTCACAGATACGCAGTATTTT
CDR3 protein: CSVESSGGFTDTQYF

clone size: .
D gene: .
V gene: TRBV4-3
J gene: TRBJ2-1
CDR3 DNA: TGCGCCAGCAGCCATGAGATAAACGATGAGCAGTTCTTC
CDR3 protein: CASSHEINDEQFF

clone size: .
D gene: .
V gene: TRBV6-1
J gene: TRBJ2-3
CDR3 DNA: TGTGCCAGCGGGAACAGGGTACAGGGAGATACGCAGTATTTT
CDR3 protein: CASGNRVQGDTQYF

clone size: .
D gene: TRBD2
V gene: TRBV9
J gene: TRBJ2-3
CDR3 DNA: TGTGCCAGCAGCGTAGACGGGGCGACTAGCGGTACGCAGTATTTT
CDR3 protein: CASSVDGATSGTQYF

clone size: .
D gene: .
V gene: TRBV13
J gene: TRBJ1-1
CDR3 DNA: TGTGCCAGCAGCTTAGAGACCAACACTGAAGCTTTCTTT
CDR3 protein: CASSLETNTEAFF

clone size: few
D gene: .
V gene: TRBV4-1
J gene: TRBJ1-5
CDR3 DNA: TGCGCCAGCAGCGAAAACAGGGTCGATCAGCCCCAGCATTTT
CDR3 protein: CASSENRVDQPQHF

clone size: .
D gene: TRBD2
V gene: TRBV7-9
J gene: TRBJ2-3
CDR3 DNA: TGTGCCAGCAGCCCATTCGCCGGGAGGGAGGGGGATACGCAGTATTTT
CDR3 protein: CASSPFAGREGDTQYF

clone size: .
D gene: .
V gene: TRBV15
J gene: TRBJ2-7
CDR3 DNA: TGTGCCACCAGCAGAGATCCCGACGGGAACGGCTACGAGCAGTACTTC
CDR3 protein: CATSRDPDGNGYEQYF

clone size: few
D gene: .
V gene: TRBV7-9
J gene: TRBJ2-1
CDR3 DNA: TGTGCCAGCAGCTTAGGTCCTCCCGGCTCCTACAATGAGCAGTTCTTC
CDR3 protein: CASSLGPPGSYNEQFF

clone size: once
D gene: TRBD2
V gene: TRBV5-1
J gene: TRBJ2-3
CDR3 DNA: TGCGCCAGCGGAAGGACTAGCGGGGGGCAGGATACGCAGTATTTT
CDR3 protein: CASGRTSGGQDTQYF

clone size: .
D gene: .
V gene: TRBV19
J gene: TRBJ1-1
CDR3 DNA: TGTGCCAGTATCGGACCGGCCCAGAGCACTGAAGCTTTCTTT
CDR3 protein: CASIGPAQSTEAFF

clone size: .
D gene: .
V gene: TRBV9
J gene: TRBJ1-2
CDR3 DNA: TGTGCCAGCAGCTCCATCGGGGGGTATGGCTACACCTTC
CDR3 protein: CASSSIGGYGYTF

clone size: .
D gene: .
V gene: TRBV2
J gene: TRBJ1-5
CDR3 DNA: TGTGCCAGCAGTGGTCAGGGAAGCAATCAGCCCCAGCATTTT
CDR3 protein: CASSGQGSNQPQHF

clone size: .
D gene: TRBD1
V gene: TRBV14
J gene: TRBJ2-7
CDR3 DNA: TGTGCCAGCAGCCAACAGGGGGCTGTTTACGAGCAGTACTTC
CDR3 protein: CASSQQGAVYEQYF

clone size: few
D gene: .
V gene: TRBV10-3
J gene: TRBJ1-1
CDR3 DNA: TGTGCCATCAGGGAGAACACTGAAGCTTTCTTT
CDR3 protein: CAIRENTEAFF

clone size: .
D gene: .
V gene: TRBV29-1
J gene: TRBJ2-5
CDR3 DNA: TGCAGCGTGACAGGAAGCGGATCAGAGACCCAGTACTTC
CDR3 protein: CSVTGSGSETQYF

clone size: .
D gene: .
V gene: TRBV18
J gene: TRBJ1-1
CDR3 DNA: TGTGCCAGCTCACCCGGCCTACGGGGATTCGACACTGAAGCTTTCTTT
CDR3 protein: CASSPGLRGFDTEAFF

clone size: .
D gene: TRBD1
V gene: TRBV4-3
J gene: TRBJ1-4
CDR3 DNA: TGCGCCAGCAGCCACGCAGGGGGGTCGGGAAAACTGTTTTTT
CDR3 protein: CASSHAGGSGKLFF

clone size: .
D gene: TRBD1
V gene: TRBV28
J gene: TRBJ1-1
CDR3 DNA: TGTGCCAGCAGACCCGGGACAGGGTTATACACTGAAGCTTTCTTT
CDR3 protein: CASRPGTGLYTEAFF

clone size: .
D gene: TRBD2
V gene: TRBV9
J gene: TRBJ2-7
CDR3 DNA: TGTGCCAGCAGCGTAGATGCGCGGGGGGGCCTCGAGCAGTACTTC
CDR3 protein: CASSVDARGGLEQYF